This entry describes one T cell receptor beta chain. This specimen belongs to a study of T cell responses to AZD1222 COVID-19 vaccine. Data came from immunoSEQ multiplex PCR; TCRdb stores just in-frame clones and leaves some out. The sample contains around 99,000 clones, more than 80% of which appear only once. This CDR3 is built from 14 residues. Germline CDR1 LNHDA, CDR2 SQIVND (reference sequence). Trimming stripped 6 bases from V and 3 bases from J, with 15 bases between. The rearrangement joins TRBV19 to TRBJ2-7, with D perhaps matching TRBD1 (6 bases). This sequence originates from an adult in good health. The sample consisted of peripheral blood, taken on day 0 of AZD1222 vaccination. CDR3 sequence (DNA): TGTGCCAGTAGACCCCCCGGACAGAGCTACGAGCAGTACTTC. This gives the protein CASRPPGQSYEQYF.